The 21 T cell receptor beta chains below were found in one sample sequenced in a study of tumor and adjacent non-tumor tissue in lung cancer (dated by TCRdb to 2016 to 2019). The receptor library was made with multiplex PCR. Sequencing relied on an Illumina HiSeq 2500. Following protocols modified from ARM-PCR, the researchers constructed TCRbeta libraries through three rounds of nested PCR with primers (Table S4). TCRdb applied fastp at Q25 and MiXCR to the public reads, then kept only in-frame beta chains. Each entry merges the rows of one CDR3 protein and shows their most common DNA and genes. The sample table records tens of thousands of distinct CDR3 sequences; around 64% of these occur just once. Of the sample, around 19% falls within the top ten clones. RNA was isolated from bulk, unsorted tissue, and RNA quality was assessed with a NanoDrop ND-1000 and an Agilent 2100. Material for sequencing was lung tumor tissue. The receptors shown here come from a man aged 55 to 70 with non-small cell lung cancer.

Note on this clonotype: No conserved phenylalanine or tryptophan is present at the end of the CDR3, so a read error is the likely explanation. This CDR3 is CSVGGRGDQPQHY. CDR3 sequence (DNA): TGTAGCGTTGGGGGGCGGGGAGATCAGCCCCAGCATTAT. The chain uses TRBV29-1 and TRBJ1-5, with TRBD1 as a possible D gene (6 bases). This CDR3 is 13 amino acids long. Germline V CDR1 and CDR2: SQVTM, ANQGSEA.

For this clonotype: This may come from a read error, since a much larger clone is one base off. The chain employs TRBV28 and TRBJ1-2; D is unresolved. Looked up from germline, CDR1 is MDHEN and CDR2 is SYDVKM. The CDR3 length is 13 residues. The CDR3 DNA is TGTGCCAGCACTTTAGGGTTCTCCTATGGCTACACCTTC. The encoded protein is CASTLGFSYGYTF.

The chain recombines TRBV6-1 with TRBJ2-3; 12 nucleotides agree with TRBD2. The CDR3 runs 17 residues. Germline V lookup: CDR1 MNHNS, CDR2 SASEGT. CDR3 protein: CISSIAGLAGGQDTQYF. The CDR3 DNA follows: TGTATCAGCAGCATTGCGGGGCTAGCGGGGGGGCAAGATACGCAGTATTTT.

Concerning this clonotype itself: At one of its ends the junction is not consistent with the germline gene, which may arise from a read error. The CDR3 region has the DNA TGTGCCAGTAGGGGGCAGGGGAAGGCCAATCAGCCCCAACATTTT. Its translation: CASRGQGKANQPQHF. This sequence joins TRBV19 and TRBJ1-5; D may be TRBD1 (6 bases). CDR3 length: 15 residues. CDR1 LNHDA and CDR2 SQIVND come from the germline V gene (reference sequence).

The chain uses TRBV20-1 and TRBJ2-1, with TRBD1 matching over 7 bases. CDR3 length equals 13 residues. With V trimmed by 1 base and J by 9 bases, 6 bases remained unmatched. Germline CDR1 is DFQATT and CDR2 is SNEGSKA (reference sequence). The CDR3, as DNA: TGCAGTGCTAGAGGGACAGGAGTGAGTGAGCAGTTCTTC. Translating gives CSARGTGVSEQFF.

In this sample, this clonotype turned up a few times. A much larger clone is a single base away; this may be a read error. Lacking the conserved final phenylalanine or tryptophan, this CDR3 likely reflects a read error. The chain joins TRBV30 to TRBJ2-7, with TRBD2 identical over 8 bases. V lost 3 bases and J lost 2; bases outside the gene matches: 6. CDR3 length equals 14 residues. Germline-derived CDR1 and CDR2 are GTSNPN and SVGIG (reference sequence). For the CDR3, the DNA is TGTGCCTGGAGAAAGAGCGGGAGTACCTACGAGCAGTACCTC. Its protein product is CAWRKSGSTYEQYL.

Of note for this clonotype: A much more abundant neighbour one base away suggests this may be a read error. Since no conserved phenylalanine or tryptophan closes the CDR3, a read error is the likely cause. CDR3 region: CASSRNSGYSYNEQFI. In DNA form, the CDR3 reads TGTGCCAGCAGCCGCAATAGCGGTTACTCCTACAATGAGCAGTTCATC. The rearrangement uses TRBV7-8 and TRBJ2-1, with D possibly being TRBD2 (6 bases). Trimming shortened V by 5 bases and J by 0 bases, and 14 bases separated the two germline ends. Germline V gene data show CDR1 as SGHVS and CDR2 as FQNEAQ. The CDR3 is 16 residues long.

V gene TRBV6-1 combines with J gene TRBJ1-5; D might be TRBD1 (5 bases). The CDR3 covers 18 residues. Germline V CDR1 and CDR2: MNHNS, SASEGT. V was shortened by 2 bases and J by 0 bases, with 17 bases between the two germline ends. In nucleotides, the CDR3 is TGTGCCAGCAGTGAAAACCCAGGGTTCCTGGATAGCAATCAGCCCCAGCATTTT. Amino acids: CASSENPGFLDSNQPQHF.

On this clonotype itself: No conserved phenylalanine or tryptophan is present at the end of the CDR3, so a read error is the likely explanation. The chain couples TRBV4-1 to TRBJ1-1; D remains ambiguous. The CDR3 is made up of 11 amino acids. Trimming removed 10 bases from V and 5 bases from J, with 11 bases in between. The V gene's germline CDR1 is MGHRA and CDR2 YSYEKL. CDR3 DNA sequence: TGCGCCATAAGCCTAGGGACTGAAGCTTTCCTT. Protein: CAISLGTEAFL.

This clonotype was detected many times. V and J are TRBV6-1 and TRBJ1-2, with D unresolved. Per the germline V gene, CDR1 is MNHNS and CDR2 is SASEGT. The germline V and J ends were trimmed by 8 bases and 9 bases, with 16 bases remaining between them. This CDR3 is built from 12 residues. The CDR3 is CASRYDGISYTF. In DNA, the CDR3 is TGTGCCAGCCGCTACGACGGGATTAGCTACACCTTC.

The rearrangement uses TRBV10-3 and TRBJ2-1, with 9 bases that match TRBD2. CDR1 is ENHRY and CDR2 is SYGVKD in the germline V gene. This CDR3 is 16 amino acids long. V dropped 0 bases and J dropped 9; count of bases not matched to a gene: 9. The CDR3 protein is CAISESNGGGAGEQFF. The DNA for the CDR3 is TGTGCCATCAGTGAGTCGAACGGCGGGGGGGCCGGTGAGCAGTTCTTC.

The rearrangement uses TRBV6-1 and TRBJ2-2; D gene unclear. V was pared by 8 bases and J by 7 bases, with 17 bases between. The germline CDR1 and CDR2 sequences are MNHNS and SASEGT. The CDR3 is 14 amino acids. The CDR3, as DNA: TGTGCCAGCGTAGAACAGTGTATGGGCGGGGAGCTGTTTTTT. Translation gives CASVEQCMGGELFF.

This clonotype was seen more than once but under ten times. A junction boundary mismatches the germline segment, possibly from a read error. The chain combines TRBV10-3 with TRBJ1-3; D might be TRBD1 (5 bases). This CDR3 is built from 13 residues. Germline CDR1 reads ENHRY; CDR2 reads SYGVKD. This CDR3 reads CAALRASGSTIYF. CDR3 in DNA: TGTGCCGCCCTCAGGGCCTCCGGAAGCACCATATATTTT.

The chain joins TRBV11-2 to TRBJ1-2; TRBD1 is a possible D gene (6 bases). The CDR3 is 16 residues long. Germline V gene sequence: CDR1 SGHAT, CDR2 FQNNGV. V was shortened by 0 bases and J by 5 bases, with 16 bases between the two germline ends. DNA of the CDR3: TGTGCCAGCAGCTTAGAATCAGGCAGGGGCTGGTATGGCTACACCTTC. Translation: CASSLESGRGWYGYTF.

Note on this clonotype: Since no conserved phenylalanine or tryptophan closes the CDR3, a read error is the likely cause. The limits of the CDR3 on the DNA are not certain, so only TCRdb's listed CDR3 is given. V usage is TRBV29-1 and J usage is TRBJ2-1; the table's TRBD2 call for D was not verified on the DNA. The CDR3 spans 15 amino acids, including both terminal residues. CDR1 and CDR2 (germline): SQVTM, ANQGSEA. CDR3 sequence: CSVEGSHNSYNEQLY.

Worth noting for this clonotype: A read error may account for a junction end that differs from germline. The chain links TRBV12-3 or TRBV12-4 to TRBJ2-6; a possible D gene is TRBD1 (5 bases). The CDR3 covers 13 residues. The chain's CDR3 is CASSSIQTDVLTF. CDR3 sequence (DNA): TGTGCCAGCAGTTCTATACAGACAGACGTTCTGACTTTC.

Ten or more counts support this clonotype. This rearrangement joins TRBV6-2 or TRBV6-3 to TRBJ2-6, with 7 bases fitting TRBD1. V lost 4 bases, J lost 0 bases, and 3 bases stayed unmatched. Germline values: CDR1 MNHEY, CDR2 SVGEGT. CDR3 length: 16 residues. CDR3 sequence reads: CASSWGQSSGANVLTF. The DNA for the CDR3 is TGTGCCAGCAGTTGGGGACAGAGCTCTGGGGCCAACGTCCTGACTTTC.

The gene calls are TRBV29-1 and TRBJ2-6; 7 nucleotides line up with TRBD1. J gave up 2 bases and V 6 bases, and 4 bases lay outside the gene matches. The CDR3 loop spans 14 amino acids. The germline V gene encodes CDR1 SQVTM and CDR2 ANQGSEA. This chain's CDR3 is CSVLTGAGANVLTF. The CDR3, as DNA: TGCAGCGTATTAACAGGGGCTGGGGCCAACGTCCTGACTTTC.

This clonotype was detected a few times. This may arise from a read error, as a much more abundant clone is one base away. The DNA of the CDR3 is TGTGCCAGCAGCGACAACATACTGACAGGGGGCACTGAAGCTTCCTTT. Translating it yields CASSDNILTGGTEASF. The chain links TRBV7-9 to TRBJ1-1; 10 bases are shared with TRBD1. The CDR3 totals 16 residues. Germline V CDR1 and CDR2: SEHNR, FQNEAQ (reference sequence).

On this clonotype: The junction departs from germline at one end; a sequencing error may be responsible. The rearrangement links TRBV11-2 to TRBJ2-1, with 14 bases identical to TRBD2. CDR3 length equals 18 residues. Germline V lookup: CDR1 SGHAT, CDR2 FQNNGV. CDR3 residues: CASSLGTSGRSAYNVQCF. The CDR3 DNA is TGTGCCAGCAGTTTAGGGACTAGCGGGAGATCCGCCTACAATGTGCAGTGCTTC.

A note on this clonotype: The CDR3 does not close with the conserved phenylalanine or tryptophan, likely indicating a read error. The limits of the CDR3 on the DNA are not certain, so only TCRdb's listed CDR3 is given. This chain links TRBV11-3 with TRBJ2-1; the table calls TRBD2, which could not be checked here. From its first to its last residue, the CDR3 has 16 amino acids. From germline, CDR1 is SGHNT and CDR2 YENEEA. The CDR3 is CASGFWLAASYNEPFL.